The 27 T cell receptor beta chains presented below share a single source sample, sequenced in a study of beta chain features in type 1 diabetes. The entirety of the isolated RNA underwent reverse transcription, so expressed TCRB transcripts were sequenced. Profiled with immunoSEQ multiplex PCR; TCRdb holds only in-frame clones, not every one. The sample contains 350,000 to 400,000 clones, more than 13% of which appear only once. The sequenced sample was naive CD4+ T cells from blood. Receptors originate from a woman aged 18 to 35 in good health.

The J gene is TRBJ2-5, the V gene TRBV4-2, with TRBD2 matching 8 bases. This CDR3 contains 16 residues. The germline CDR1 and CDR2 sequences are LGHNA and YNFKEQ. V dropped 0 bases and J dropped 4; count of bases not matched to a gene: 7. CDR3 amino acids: CASSQDLGLGGETQYF. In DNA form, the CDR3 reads TGTGCCAGCAGCCAAGATCTGGGACTAGGGGGAGAGACCCAGTACTTC.

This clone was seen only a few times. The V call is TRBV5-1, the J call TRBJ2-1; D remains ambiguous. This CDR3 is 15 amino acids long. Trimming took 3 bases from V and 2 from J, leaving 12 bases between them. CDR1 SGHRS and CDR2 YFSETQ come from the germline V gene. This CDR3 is CASSSSVLTYNEQFF. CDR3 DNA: TGCGCCAGCAGCTCCTCGGTTTTGACCTACAATGAGCAGTTCTTC.

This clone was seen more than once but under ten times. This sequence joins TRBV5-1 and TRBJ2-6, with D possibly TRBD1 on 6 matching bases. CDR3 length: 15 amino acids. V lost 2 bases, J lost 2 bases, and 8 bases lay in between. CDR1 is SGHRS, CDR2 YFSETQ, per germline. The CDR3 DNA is TGCGCCAGCAGCTTACAGGGAGCTGGGGCCAACGTCCTGACTTTC. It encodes CASSLQGAGANVLTF.

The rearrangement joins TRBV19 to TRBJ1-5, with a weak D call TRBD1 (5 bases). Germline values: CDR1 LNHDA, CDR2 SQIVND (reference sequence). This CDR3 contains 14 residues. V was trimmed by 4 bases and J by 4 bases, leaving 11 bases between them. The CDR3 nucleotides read TGTGCCAGTAGTAAAGGAGGGGAGAATCAGCCCCAGCATTTT. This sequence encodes CASSKGGENQPQHF.

The CDR3 sequence is CASRPGLAGFYEQYF. Written as DNA, the CDR3 is TGCGCCAGCAGACCTGGACTAGCGGGGTTCTACGAGCAGTACTTC. This rearrangement joins TRBV5-1 to TRBJ2-7; 12 bases match TRBD2. The CDR3 consists of 15 residues. CDR1 is SGHRS and CDR2 is YFSETQ in the germline V gene. V trimming: 5 bases; J trimming: 3 bases; junction bases outside the gene matches: 6. Together with reference TRBV5-1 and TRBJ2-7, the CDR3 gives the full variable domain: KAGVTQTPRYLIKTRGQQVTLSCSPISGHRSVSWYQQTPGQGLQFLFEYFSETQRNKGNFPGRFSGRQFSNSRSEMNVSTLELGDSALYLCASRPGLAGFYEQYFGPGTRLTVT.

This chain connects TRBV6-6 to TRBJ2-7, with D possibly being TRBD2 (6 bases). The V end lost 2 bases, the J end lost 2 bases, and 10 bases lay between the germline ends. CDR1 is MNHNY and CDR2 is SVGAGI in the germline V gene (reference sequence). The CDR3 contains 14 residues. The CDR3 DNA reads TGTGCCAGCAGTTACGGGACTTCTCCCTACGAGCAGTACTTC. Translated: CASSYGTSPYEQYF.

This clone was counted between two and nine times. The DNA of the CDR3 is TGTGCCAGCCAAGTGATGAGCGGGAGGGCAGATACGCAGTATTTT. Residues: CASQVMSGRADTQYF. The rearrangement links TRBV28 to TRBJ2-3; 10 bases fit TRBD2. V trimming: 8 bases; J trimming: 4 bases; junction bases outside the gene matches: 9. This CDR3 is 15 amino acids long. CDR1 MDHEN and CDR2 SYDVKM come from the germline V gene.

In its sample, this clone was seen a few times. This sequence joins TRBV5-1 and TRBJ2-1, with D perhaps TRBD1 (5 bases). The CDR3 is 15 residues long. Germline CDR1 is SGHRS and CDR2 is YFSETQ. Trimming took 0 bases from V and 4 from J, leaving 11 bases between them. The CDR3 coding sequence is TGCGCCAGCAGCTTGGGGAGACAGACTTACAATGAGCAGTTCTTC. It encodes CASSLGRQTYNEQFF.

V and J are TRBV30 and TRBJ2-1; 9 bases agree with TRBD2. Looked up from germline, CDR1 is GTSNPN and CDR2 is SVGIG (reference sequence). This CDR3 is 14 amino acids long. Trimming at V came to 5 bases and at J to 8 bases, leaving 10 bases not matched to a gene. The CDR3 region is CAWGNLAGADEQFF. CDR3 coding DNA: TGTGCCTGGGGTAATTTAGCGGGAGCGGATGAGCAGTTCTTC.

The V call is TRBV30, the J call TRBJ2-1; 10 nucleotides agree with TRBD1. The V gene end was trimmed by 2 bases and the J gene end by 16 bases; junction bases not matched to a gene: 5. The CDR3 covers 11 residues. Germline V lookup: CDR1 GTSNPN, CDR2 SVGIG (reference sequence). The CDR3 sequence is CAWSTGQGSFF. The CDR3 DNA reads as TGTGCCTGGAGTACGGGACAGGGGAGCTTCTTC.

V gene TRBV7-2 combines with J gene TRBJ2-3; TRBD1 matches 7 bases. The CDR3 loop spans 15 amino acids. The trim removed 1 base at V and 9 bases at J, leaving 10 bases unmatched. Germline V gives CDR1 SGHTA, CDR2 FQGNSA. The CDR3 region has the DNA TGTGCCAGCAGCTTAGAAGGGGGCCACGTCCGAACGCAGTATTTT. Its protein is CASSLEGGHVRTQYF.

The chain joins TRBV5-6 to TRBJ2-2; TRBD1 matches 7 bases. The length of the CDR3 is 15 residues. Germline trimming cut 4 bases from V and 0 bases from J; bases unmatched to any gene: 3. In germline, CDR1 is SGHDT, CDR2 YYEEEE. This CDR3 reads CASSRGQPNTGELFF. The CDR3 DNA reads TGTGCCAGCAGCCGGGGACAGCCGAACACCGGGGAGCTGTTTTTT.

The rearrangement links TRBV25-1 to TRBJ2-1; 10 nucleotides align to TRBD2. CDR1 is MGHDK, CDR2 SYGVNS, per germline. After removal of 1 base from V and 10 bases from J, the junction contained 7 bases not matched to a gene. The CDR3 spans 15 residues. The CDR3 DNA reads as TGTGCCAGCAGTGAATCTAGCGGGAGTGTCGCCGAGCAGTTCTTC. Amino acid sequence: CASSESSGSVAEQFF. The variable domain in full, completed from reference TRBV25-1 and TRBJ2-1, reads EADIYQTPRYLVIGTGKKITLECSQTMGHDKMYWYQQDPGMELHLIHYSYGVNSTEKGDLSSESTVSRIRTEHFPLTLESARPSHTSQYLCASSESSGSVAEQFFGPGTRLTVL.

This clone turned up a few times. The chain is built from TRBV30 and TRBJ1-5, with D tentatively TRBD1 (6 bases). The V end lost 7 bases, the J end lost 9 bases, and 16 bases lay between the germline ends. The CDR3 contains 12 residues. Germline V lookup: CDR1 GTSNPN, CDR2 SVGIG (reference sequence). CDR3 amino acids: CASSGGVSPQHF. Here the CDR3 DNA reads TGTGCCTCCTCGGGGGGCGTCTCGCCCCAGCATTTT.

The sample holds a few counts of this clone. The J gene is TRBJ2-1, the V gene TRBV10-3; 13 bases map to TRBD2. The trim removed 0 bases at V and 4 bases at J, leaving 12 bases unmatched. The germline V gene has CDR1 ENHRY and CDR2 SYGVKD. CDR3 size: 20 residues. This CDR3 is CAISESTSGRAGVRYNEQFF. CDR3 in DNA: TGTGCCATCAGTGAGTCCACTAGCGGGAGGGCCGGAGTCAGATACAATGAGCAGTTCTTC.

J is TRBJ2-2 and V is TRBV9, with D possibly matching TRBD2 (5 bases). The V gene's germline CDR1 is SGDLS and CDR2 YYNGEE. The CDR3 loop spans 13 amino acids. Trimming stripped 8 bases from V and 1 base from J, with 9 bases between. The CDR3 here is CASGRENTGELFF. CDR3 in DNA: TGTGCCAGTGGACGGGAGAACACCGGGGAGCTGTTTTTT.

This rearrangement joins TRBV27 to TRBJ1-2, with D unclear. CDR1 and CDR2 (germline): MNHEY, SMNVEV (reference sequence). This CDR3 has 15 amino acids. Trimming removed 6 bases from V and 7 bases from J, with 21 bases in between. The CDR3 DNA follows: TGTGCCAGCAGCCGGGTCAACTCCCGAAAGCTTGGCTACACCTTC. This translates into CASSRVNSRKLGYTF.

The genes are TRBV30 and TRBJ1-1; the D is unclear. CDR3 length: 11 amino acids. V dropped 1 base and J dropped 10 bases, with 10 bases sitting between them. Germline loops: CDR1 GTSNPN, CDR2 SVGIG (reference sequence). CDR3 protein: CAWSASGRAFF. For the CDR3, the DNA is TGTGCCTGGAGTGCTAGCGGAAGAGCTTTCTTT.

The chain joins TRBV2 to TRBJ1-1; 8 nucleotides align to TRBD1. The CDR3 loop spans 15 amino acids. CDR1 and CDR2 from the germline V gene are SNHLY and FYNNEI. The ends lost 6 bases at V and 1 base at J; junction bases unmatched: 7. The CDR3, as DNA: TGTGCCAGCAGAGAAAGGACAGGGAGGAACACTGAAGCTTTCTTT. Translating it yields CASRERTGRNTEAFF.

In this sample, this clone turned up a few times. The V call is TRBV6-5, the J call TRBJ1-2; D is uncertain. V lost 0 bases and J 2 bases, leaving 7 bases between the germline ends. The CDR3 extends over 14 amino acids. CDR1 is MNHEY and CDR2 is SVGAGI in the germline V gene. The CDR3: CASSYSSTNYGYTF. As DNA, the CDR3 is TGTGCCAGCAGTTACTCGAGCACGAACTATGGCTACACCTTC.

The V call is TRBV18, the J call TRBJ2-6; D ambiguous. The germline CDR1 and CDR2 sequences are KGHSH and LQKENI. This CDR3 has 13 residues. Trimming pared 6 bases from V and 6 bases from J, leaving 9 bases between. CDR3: CASSPVEANVLTF. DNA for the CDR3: TGTGCCAGCTCCCCGGTCGAGGCCAACGTCCTGACTTTC.

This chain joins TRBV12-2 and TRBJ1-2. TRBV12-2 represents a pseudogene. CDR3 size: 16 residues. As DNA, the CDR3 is TGTGCAAGTCGCTTATTCGGGGAGGTCGGTAACTATGGCTACACCTTC. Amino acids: CASRLFGEVGNYGYTF.

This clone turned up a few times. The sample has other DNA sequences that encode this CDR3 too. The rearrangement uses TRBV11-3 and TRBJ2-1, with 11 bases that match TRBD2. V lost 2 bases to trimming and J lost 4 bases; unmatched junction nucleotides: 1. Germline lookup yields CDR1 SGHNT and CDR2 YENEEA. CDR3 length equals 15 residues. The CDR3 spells CASSLTSGGYNEQFF. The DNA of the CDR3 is TGTGCCAGCAGCTTAACTAGCGGGGGATACAATGAGCAGTTCTTC.

The CDR3 DNA is TGTGCCAGCAGCCAGGGGGCGAACTATGGCTACACCTTC. It encodes CASSQGANYGYTF. The chain has TRBV2 and TRBJ1-2; 8 bases align to TRBD1. With 6 bases clipped from V and 2 bases from J, the junction kept 2 bases outside the gene matches. Germline CDR1 and CDR2: SNHLY and FYNNEI. This CDR3 comprises 13 residues.

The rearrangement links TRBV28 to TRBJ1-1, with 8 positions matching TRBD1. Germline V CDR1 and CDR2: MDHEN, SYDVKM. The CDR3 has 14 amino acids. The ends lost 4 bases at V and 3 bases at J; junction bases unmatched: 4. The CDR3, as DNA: TGTGCCAGCAGTTCCGGACAGGGTTACACTGAAGCTTTCTTT. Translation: CASSSGQGYTEAFF.

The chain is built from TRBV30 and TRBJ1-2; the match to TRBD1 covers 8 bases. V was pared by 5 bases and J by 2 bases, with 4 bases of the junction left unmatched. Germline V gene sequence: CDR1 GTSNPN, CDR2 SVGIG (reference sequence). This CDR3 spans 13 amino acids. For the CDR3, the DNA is TGTGCCTGGTTGGGACAGGCAAACTATGGCTACACCTTC. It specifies CAWLGQANYGYTF.

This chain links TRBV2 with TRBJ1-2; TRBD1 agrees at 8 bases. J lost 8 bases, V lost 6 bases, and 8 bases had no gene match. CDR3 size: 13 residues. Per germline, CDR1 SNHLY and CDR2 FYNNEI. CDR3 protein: CASRGTGLRGYTF. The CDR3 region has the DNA TGTGCCAGCAGGGGGACAGGTCTGCGCGGCTACACCTTC.